This T cell receptor beta chain was sequenced during a study of blood T cell repertoires in COVID-19. Looking at the study overall: Some COVID-19 samples were acute and others convalescent; all came from the United States, Italy and Spain.

The CDR3 spans 17 residues. With V trimmed by 1 base and J by 6 bases, 10 bases remained unmatched. Germline V gene sequence: CDR1 SGHTA, CDR2 FQGNSA. In terms of age and location, participants ranged from roughly 18 to 100 years and lived in about 25 US areas. Recovered status in Cohort 3 required two negative PCRs, clearance, or symptom resolution. How the authors handled the data: Estimation of nucleated cell counts was performed using reference gene primer amplification. Sequenced by immunoSEQ multiplex PCR; TCRdb stores in-frame clones only, minus some. V, J and clone size derive from that table, while D and trimming were established from the DNA sequence. This sample has some 250,000 clones, with 85% to 90% found just once.

This sequence originates from a man in his late teens or twenties who had recovered from COVID-19. The sample consisted of PBMCs or T cells enriched from blood (not recorded which). V is TRBV7-2 and J is TRBJ2-7; 12 bases agree with TRBD2. DNA of the CDR3: TGTGCCAGCAGCTTAGTTGCTAGCGGGGGGGCCCAGGGCGAGCAGTACTTC. This codes for CASSLVASGGAQGEQYF.